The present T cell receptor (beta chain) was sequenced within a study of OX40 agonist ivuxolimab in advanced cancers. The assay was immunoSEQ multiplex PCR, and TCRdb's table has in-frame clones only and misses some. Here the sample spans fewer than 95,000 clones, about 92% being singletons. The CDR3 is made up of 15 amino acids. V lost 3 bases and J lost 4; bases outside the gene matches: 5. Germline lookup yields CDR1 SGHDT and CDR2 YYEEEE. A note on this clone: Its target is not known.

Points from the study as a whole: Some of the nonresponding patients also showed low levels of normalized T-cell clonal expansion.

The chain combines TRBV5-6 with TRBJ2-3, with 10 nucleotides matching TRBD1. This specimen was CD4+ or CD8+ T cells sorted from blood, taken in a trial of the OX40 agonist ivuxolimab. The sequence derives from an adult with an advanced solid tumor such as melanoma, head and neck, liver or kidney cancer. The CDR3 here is CASSSPGQGSDTQYF. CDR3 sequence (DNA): TGTGCCAGCAGCTCTCCGGGACAGGGGTCAGATACGCAGTATTTT. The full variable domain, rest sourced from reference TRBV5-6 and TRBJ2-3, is DAGVTQSPTHLIKTRGQQVTLRCSPKSGHDTVSWYQQALGQGPQFIFQYYEEEERQRGNFPDRFSGHQFPNYSSELNVNALLLGDSALYLCASSSPGQGSDTQYFGPGTRLTVL.